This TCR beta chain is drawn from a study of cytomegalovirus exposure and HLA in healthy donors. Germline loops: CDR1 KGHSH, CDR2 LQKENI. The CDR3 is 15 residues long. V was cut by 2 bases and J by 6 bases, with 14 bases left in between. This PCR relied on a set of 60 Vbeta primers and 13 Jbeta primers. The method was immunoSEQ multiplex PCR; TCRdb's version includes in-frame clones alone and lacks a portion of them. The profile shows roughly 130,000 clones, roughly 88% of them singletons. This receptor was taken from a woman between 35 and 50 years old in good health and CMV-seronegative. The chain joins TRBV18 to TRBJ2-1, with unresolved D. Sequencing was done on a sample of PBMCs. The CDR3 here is CASSPSISASNEQFF. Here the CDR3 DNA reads TGTGCCAGCTCACCATCGATCTCAGCGAGCAATGAGCAGTTCTTC. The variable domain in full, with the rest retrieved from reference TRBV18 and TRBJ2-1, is NAGVMQNPRHLVRRRGQEARLRCSPMKGHSHVYWYRQLPEEGLKFMVYLQKENIIDESGMPKERFSAEFPKEGPSILRIQQVVRGDSAAYFCASSPSISASNEQFFGPGTRLTVL.